This is a list of T cell receptor beta chains from one sample in a study of blood T cells in healthy people across ages. MiXCR, run by TCRdb on the 5' RACE reads, gives a single entry per CDR3 protein. The top ten hold roughly 23% of the sample, which has approximately 2,000,000 distinct CDR3 sequences, about 39% seen once. The specimen was blood. The receptors were sampled from a human donor in good health. Each CDR3 is given with its conserved first and last residue. A D gene is named only where the DNA matches it firmly. Size values are once, few and many counts, or a class for expanded clones, and some rows have none.

J gene,D gene,V gene,clone size,CDR3 protein,CDR3 DNA
TRBJ2-4,TRBD1,TRBV5-1,.,CASSRQGDLEQYF,TGCGCCAGCAGCCGACAGGGGGATTTAGAGCAGTACTTC
TRBJ2-1,.,TRBV6-2/TRBV6-3,.,CASSPTHEQGLNEQFF,TGTGCCAGCAGTCCTACCCATGAACAGGGTTTAAATGAGCAGTTCTTC
TRBJ1-6,.,TRBV28,.,CASSRGEPLHF,TGTGCCAGCAGCCGAGGTGAACCCCTCCACTTT
TRBJ2-1,.,TRBV7-2,few,CASSLGVARVNEQFF,TGTGCCAGCAGCTTAGGGGTGGCCAGGGTCAATGAGCAGTTCTTC
TRBJ2-7,.,TRBV10-3,.,CAISDDNPEQYF,TGTGCCATCAGCGACGACAACCCCGAGCAGTACTTC
TRBJ1-2,TRBD1,TRBV7-9,few,CASTTGGGGYGYTF,TGTGCCAGCACCACAGGGGGTGGGGGCTATGGCTACACCTTC
TRBJ1-2,.,TRBV20-1,.,CSAEVLEWGGYTF,TGCAGTGCTGAGGTCCTGGAATGGGGTGGCTACACCTTC
TRBJ2-7,TRBD2,TRBV7-2,.,CASSQQRGGTYEQYF,TGTGCCAGCAGCCAACAGCGGGGGGGGACCTACGAGCAGTACTTC
TRBJ1-1,.,TRBV6-6,.,CASSSAAGADEAFF,TGTGCCAGCAGCTCCGCGGCGGGGGCCGATGAAGCTTTCTTT
TRBJ1-5,.,TRBV6-5,.,CASRQGMGQDQPQHF,TGTGCCAGCAGACAGGGCATGGGGCAAGATCAGCCCCAGCATTTT
TRBJ1-4,.,TRBV27,.,CASSLSSGATNEKLFF,TGTGCCAGCAGTTTATCATCGGGTGCAACTAATGAAAAACTGTTTTTT
TRBJ2-6,TRBD1,TRBV6-4,few,CASSAQTGAGANVLTF,TGTGCCAGCAGTGCCCAGACAGGGGCTGGGGCCAACGTCCTGACTTTC
TRBJ2-1,TRBD1,TRBV20-1,few,CSANFQGAEQFF,TGCAGTGCAAACTTTCAGGGGGCTGAGCAGTTCTTC
TRBJ1-2,.,TRBV6-2/TRBV6-3,.,CASSYLRFYGYTF,TGTGCCAGCAGTTACTTGCGGTTTTATGGCTACACCTTC
TRBJ2-7,.,TRBV7-6,.,CASSTPGAIGGRTTYEQYF,TGTGCCAGCAGCACCCCGGGCGCGATCGGGGGAAGAACGACCTACGAGCAGTACTTC
TRBJ1-6,.,TRBV7-2,few,CASSLGQYNSPFHF,TGTGCCAGCAGCTTAGGACAGTATAATTCACCCTTCCACTTT
TRBJ2-1,.,TRBV7-3,few,CASSLTGGQTYNEQFF,TGTGCCAGCAGTCTAACGGGGGGACAGACCTACAATGAGCAGTTCTTC
TRBJ1-3,.,TRBV4-2,few,CASSQDFSGNTIYF,TGTGCCAGCAGCCAAGATTTTTCTGGAAACACCATATATTTT
TRBJ2-7,.,TRBV12-3/TRBV12-4,.,CASSPRHISGEQYF,TGTGCCAGCAGTCCACGGCACATATCGGGGGAGCAGTACTTC
TRBJ1-1,.,TRBV29-1,few,CSVADSTEAFF,TGCAGCGTTGCGGACAGCACTGAAGCTTTCTTT
TRBJ1-4,.,TRBV15,few,CATSRGGQTNEKLFF,TGTGCCACCAGCAGAGGAGGACAAACTAATGAAAAACTGTTTTTT
TRBJ2-3,.,TRBV27,.,CASSPPGPDTQYF,TGTGCCAGCAGTCCCCCGGGTCCAGATACGCAGTATTTT
TRBJ2-7,.,TRBV11-2,.,CASSLGWDNAYEQYF,TGTGCCAGCAGCTTAGGGTGGGACAATGCCTACGAGCAGTACTTC
TRBJ1-2,TRBD1,TRBV4-3,.,CASSQVPGGLYGYTF,TGCGCCAGCAGCCAAGTACCAGGGGGCCTTTATGGCTACACCTTC
TRBJ1-2,TRBD1,TRBV6-5,few,CASRMGQGAYGYTF,TGTGCCAGCAGAATGGGACAGGGGGCCTATGGCTACACCTTC
TRBJ2-5,TRBD1,TRBV10-3,.,CAIGTGETQYF,TGTGCCATCGGGACAGGGGAGACCCAGTACTTC
TRBJ1-6,TRBD1,TRBV19,.,CASSFGQGEDSPLHF,TGTGCCAGTAGTTTCGGACAGGGGGAAGATTCACCCCTCCACTTT
TRBJ2-7,.,TRBV28,few,CASSLGEGYYEQYF,TGTGCCAGCAGTTTAGGAGAGGGGTACTACGAGCAGTACTTC
TRBJ2-7,.,TRBV19,.,CASSRGMPYEQYF,TGTGCCAGTAGTAGGGGTATGCCCTACGAGCAGTACTTC
TRBJ2-6,.,TRBV29-1,few,CSVVGTGANVLTF,TGCAGCGTTGTAGGGACTGGGGCCAACGTCCTGACTTTC
TRBJ1-1,.,TRBV5-1,.,CASSFRLDTEAFF,TGCGCCAGCAGCTTTCGGTTGGACACTGAAGCTTTCTTT
TRBJ2-1,.,TRBV12-3/TRBV12-4,.,CASSRPRGSYNEQFF,TGTGCCAGCAGTCGACCCCGTGGATCCTACAATGAGCAGTTCTTC
TRBJ2-1,.,TRBV29-1,.,CSVALAETQFF,TGCAGCGTTGCTCTCGCGGAGACCCAGTTCTTC
TRBJ1-5,.,TRBV12-3/TRBV12-4,few,CASTTGYSNQPQHF,TGTGCCAGCACCACAGGGTATAGCAATCAGCCCCAGCATTTT
TRBJ2-7,.,TRBV10-3,.,CAISEVGFSETQYF,TGTGCCATCAGTGAGGTTGGATTTTCAGAGACCCAATACTTC
TRBJ2-3,.,TRBV12-3/TRBV12-4,many,CASTLVWVLSTDTQYF,TGTGCCAGCACCCTTGTATGGGTTTTGAGCACAGATACGCAGTATTTT
TRBJ1-1,.,TRBV6-6,few,CASSSRTLSTEAFF,TGTGCCAGCAGTTCCAGGACGTTGAGCACTGAAGCTTTCTTT
TRBJ1-1,TRBD1,TRBV12-3/TRBV12-4,few,CASSLKAGGNTEAFF,TGTGCCAGCAGTTTAAAGGCAGGGGGAAACACTGAAGCTTTCTTT
TRBJ1-4,.,TRBV20-1,.,CSARSEDDAEKLFF,TGCAGTGCTAGAAGCGAGGACGACGCTGAAAAACTGTTTTTT
TRBJ2-5,.,TRBV20-1,.,CSANGEDQETQYF,TGCAGTGCTAACGGCGAAGACCAAGAGACCCAGTACTTC
TRBJ2-3,.,TRBV20-1,.,CSARDRRSGILTDTQYF,TGCAGTGCTAGAGATCGTCGATCAGGTATCCTCACAGATACGCAGTATTTT
TRBJ2-5,TRBD1,TRBV10-3,few,CAISAGGQGQETQYF,TGTGCCATCAGTGCGGGGGGACAGGGGCAAGAGACCCAGTACTTC
TRBJ1-1,.,TRBV20-1,few,CSARPVMNTEAFF,TGCAGTGCTAGACCCGTAATGAACACTGAAGCTTTCTTT
TRBJ2-1,TRBD2,TRBV5-1,.,CASSMGLAGDDEQFF,TGCGCCAGCAGCATGGGACTAGCGGGGGACGATGAGCAGTTCTTC
TRBJ2-3,.,TRBV20-1,.,CSASVGSYTDTQYF,TGCAGTGCTAGTGTTGGGAGCTACACAGATACGCAGTATTTT
TRBJ2-1,TRBD1,TRBV11-2,.,CASSYRGPRGVEQFF,TGTGCCAGCAGTTACAGGGGGCCAAGGGGGGTCGAGCAGTTCTTC
TRBJ1-2,.,TRBV28,.,CASSFRGRLANYGYTF,TGTGCCAGCAGTTTTCGGGGGCGATTAGCTAACTATGGCTACACCTTC
TRBJ2-3,.,TRBV11-2,.,CASSFRRTVDTQYF,TGTGCCAGCAGCTTCAGGAGGACGGTAGATACGCAGTATTTT
TRBJ1-2,.,TRBV7-9,.,CASSLGQAIYGYTF,TGTGCCAGCAGCTTAGGACAGGCGATCTATGGCTACACCTTC
TRBJ2-7,TRBD2,TRBV27,.,CASSHGLAENFEQYF,TGTGCCAGCAGTCACGGACTAGCGGAGAATTTCGAGCAGTACTTC
TRBJ2-4,.,TRBV28,.,CASSLGRSLAKNIQYF,TGTGCCAGCAGTTTGGGAAGGAGTCTAGCCAAAAACATTCAGTACTTC
TRBJ1-1,.,TRBV6-1,.,CASSSLGAEAFF,TGTGCTAGCTCCAGCCTAGGGGCTGAAGCTTTCTTT
TRBJ2-1,TRBD1,TRBV7-6,.,CVSSLYGGTGNEQFF,TGTGTCAGCAGCTTATACGGCGGGACAGGAAATGAGCAGTTCTTC